The 21 T cell receptor beta chains below all came from one sample that was sequenced in a study of shared clonotypes between healthy human individuals. Measured with immunoSEQ multiplex PCR; TCRdb has only the in-frame clones, and not every one. The sample includes approximately 2,300,000 clones, under 95% seen only once; the top ten take 0.3% to 0.4%. The sample taken for sequencing was naive CD4+ T cells from PBMCs. Stated subset: CD45RA+ positively selected. The origin of the receptors is a man between 18 and 29 years old in good health. Some clones in this sample may be carry-over from other donors' samples.

With regard to this clone: This sample also contains other DNA sequences that code for the same CDR3. The rearrangement joins TRBV7-2 to TRBJ2-6, with unresolved D. CDR3 length: 15 residues. The germline V and J ends were trimmed by 3 bases and 0 bases, with 6 bases remaining between them. From germline, CDR1 is SGHTA and CDR2 FQGNSA. The CDR3 bases are TGTGCCAGCAGCTTGGGAAACTCTGGGGCCAACGTCCTGACTTTC. Protein: CASSLGNSGANVLTF. Looking up the rest from reference TRBV7-2 and TRBJ2-6 gives the full variable domain: GAGVSQSPSNKVTEKGKDVELRCDPISGHTALYWYRQSLGQGLEFLIYFQGNSAPDKSGLPSDRFSAERTGGSVSTLTIQRTQQEDSAVYLCASSLGNSGANVLTFGAGSRLTVL.

V is TRBV5-1 and J is TRBJ2-6; 12 bases line up with TRBD2. Germline CDR1 and CDR2: SGHRS and YFSETQ. This CDR3 spans 20 amino acids. The ends lost 5 bases at V and 0 bases at J; junction bases unmatched: 12. CDR3 in amino acids: CASRLIAGLAGTSGANVLTF. The CDR3 coding sequence is TGCGCCAGCAGATTGATAGCGGGACTAGCGGGCACCTCTGGGGCCAACGTCCTGACTTTC.

This rearrangement joins TRBV5-1 to TRBJ2-1; the match to TRBD1 covers 8 bases. CDR3 length equals 15 residues. J gave up 5 bases and V 4 bases, and 8 bases lay outside the gene matches. Per the germline V gene, CDR1 is SGHRS and CDR2 is YFSETQ. CDR3 region: CASSLGDRPNNEQFF. The CDR3 DNA sequence: TGCGCCAGCAGCCTGGGGGACAGGCCAAACAATGAGCAGTTCTTC.

The chain links TRBV6-6 to TRBJ1-6; 8 bases align to TRBD1. Germline CDR1 is MNHNY and CDR2 is SVGAGI (reference sequence). The V and J ends lost 0 bases and 10 bases, in that order; junction bases with no gene match: 5. The CDR3 loop spans 15 amino acids. CDR3 amino acids: CASSYSTGEHSPLHF. CDR3 in DNA: TGTGCCAGCAGTTACTCGACAGGGGAGCACTCACCCCTCCACTTT.

Remarks on this clone: The sample contains more than one DNA sequence encoding this CDR3. The chain recombines TRBV10-3 with TRBJ2-7; TRBD1 agrees at 12 bases. The germline V gene has CDR1 ENHRY and CDR2 SYGVKD. The CDR3 spans 15 residues. V was pared by 4 bases and J by 2 bases, with 3 bases of the junction left unmatched. The DNA for the CDR3 is TGTGCCATCAGTGGAGGGACAGGGGGCCCCTACGAGCAGTACTTC. Encoded protein: CAISGGTGGPYEQYF.

The J gene is TRBJ1-2, the V gene TRBV19; 11 bases fit TRBD1. Germline V gene sequence: CDR1 LNHDA, CDR2 SQIVND (reference sequence). The CDR3 loop spans 18 amino acids. J lost 5 bases, V lost 8 bases, and 19 bases had no gene match. In nucleotides, the CDR3 is TGTGCCAGTCGGAGTACGAGGACAGGGGGCTGGGACGAGTATGGCTACACCTTC. It specifies CASRSTRTGGWDEYGYTF.

Remarks on this clone: A much larger clone is a single base away; this may be a read error. This chain links TRBV25-1 with TRBJ2-1; 9 nucleotides line up with TRBD2. The CDR3 has 15 residues. V gave up 6 bases and J gave up 0 bases; unmatched junction bases: 3. The V gene's germline CDR1 is MGHDK and CDR2 SYGVNS. DNA of the CDR3: TGTGCCAGCAGAGTTAGCGGGAGCTCCTACAATGAGCAGTTCTTC. It is translated as CASRVSGSSYNEQFF.

J is TRBJ2-3 and V is TRBV19, with TRBD2 as a possible D gene (8 bases). V shed 3 bases and J shed 4 bases, with 35 bases lying between them. In germline, CDR1 is LNHDA, CDR2 SQIVND (reference sequence). The CDR3 contains 22 residues. Here the CDR3 reads CASSMLALRTGLAGITSDTQYF. In DNA form, the CDR3 reads TGTGCCAGTAGTATGTTGGCACTCCGGACAGGTTTAGCGGGAATAACGTCAGATACGCAGTATTTT.

The V and J genes are TRBV4-1 and TRBJ2-1; 10 bases are a match to TRBD2. Germline trimming cut 6 bases from V and 4 bases from J; bases unmatched to any gene: 9. The CDR3 contains 16 residues. Germline V gene data show CDR1 as MGHRA and CDR2 as YSYEKL. CDR3 bases: TGCGCCAGCAGGCCAAGGAGGACTAGCGGATACAATGAGCAGTTCTTC. Translation gives CASRPRRTSGYNEQFF.

The chain recombines TRBV6-1 with TRBJ2-7, with D tentatively TRBD2 (5 bases). The CDR3 runs to 13 residues. Deletions cut 8 bases from V and 3 bases from J, with 14 bases between. In germline, CDR1 is MNHNS, CDR2 SASEGT. The CDR3, as DNA: TGTGCCAGCCAACGGGGTCCGCACTACGAGCAGTACTTC. Translating it yields CASQRGPHYEQYF.

This chain uses TRBV11-3 with TRBJ2-1; no clear D. The CDR3 has 13 residues. The V and J ends lost 3 bases and 6 bases respectively, with 9 bases between them. The germline gives CDR1 SGHNT, CDR2 YENEEA. The CDR3 reads CASSFRRSNEQFF. CDR3 sequence (DNA): TGTGCCAGCAGCTTTCGCCGTTCCAATGAGCAGTTCTTC.

The genes are TRBV5-1 and TRBJ2-1; D not certain. CDR1 and CDR2 (germline): SGHRS, YFSETQ. With 3 bases removed from V and 10 bases from J, the gap between germline ends came to 23 bases. The CDR3 length is 16 residues. The CDR3 region has the DNA TGCGCCAGCAGCTCAAACCTAGGTCCTTGGGCCCGGGAGCAGTTCTTC. This encodes CASSSNLGPWAREQFF.

The chain is built from TRBV7-9 and TRBJ1-4; weak D call: TRBD1 (5 bases). Per germline, CDR1 SEHNR and CDR2 FQNEAQ (reference sequence). This CDR3 is built from 15 residues. The V end was cut by 5 bases, the J end by 6 bases, with 16 bases between. CDR3 nucleotide sequence: TGTGCCAGCAGCATACCCGGGACCGCCGATGAAAAACTGTTTTTT. Translated: CASSIPGTADEKLFF. Variable domain in full (rest from reference TRBV7-9 and TRBJ1-4): DTGVSQNPRHKITKRGQNVTFRCDPISEHNRLYWYRQTLGQGPEFLTYFQNEAQLEKSRLLSDRFSAERPKGSFSTLEIQRTEQGDSAMYLCASSIPGTADEKLFFGSGTQLSVL.

On this clone itself: Other DNA sequences of this sample code for an identical CDR3. The chain recombines TRBV29-1 with TRBJ2-5; D gene unclear. Trimming took 7 bases from V and 5 from J, leaving 8 bases between them. CDR1 is SQVTM and CDR2 is ANQGSEA in the germline V gene. The CDR3 sequence is 10 residues long. In DNA, the CDR3 is TGCAGCGCACGGGTGGAGACCCAGTACTTC. It yields the protein CSARVETQYF.

This clone was observed once. The rearrangement joins TRBV28 to TRBJ2-2; the D call may be TRBD1 or TRBD2 (5 bases each). The CDR3 is made up of 12 amino acids. The V and J ends lost 5 bases and 15 bases respectively, with 16 bases between them. Germline V gives CDR1 MDHEN, CDR2 SYDVKM. The CDR3 sequence: CASSPPWGSVFF. In DNA form, the CDR3 reads TGTGCCAGCAGTCCCCCCTGGGGGTCGGTGTTTTTT.

The chain joins TRBV5-6 to TRBJ2-2; 11 positions agree with TRBD2. Germline V gene data show CDR1 as SGHDT and CDR2 as YYEEEE. CDR3 size: 17 residues. Unmatched junction bases numbered 8, after V lost 3 bases and J lost 4 bases. DNA for the CDR3: TGTGCCAGCAGCTCTTCGACTAGCGGGGTGAGCACCGGGGAGCTGTTTTTT. It specifies CASSSSTSGVSTGELFF.

The chain links TRBV7-2 to TRBJ1-2, with TRBD1 as a possible D gene (5 bases). Germline values: CDR1 SGHTA, CDR2 FQGNSA. Trimming stripped 5 bases from V and 4 bases from J, with 20 bases between. The CDR3 has 16 residues. The CDR3 DNA sequence: TGTGCCAGCAGCCCCGAGGGGTCGGGTTTGTTCTATGGCTACACCTTC. It encodes CASSPEGSGLFYGYTF.

This chain connects TRBV5-6 to TRBJ2-2; D might be TRBD2 (5 bases). The V end was cut by 4 bases, the J end by 4 bases, with 20 bases between. This CDR3 has 17 residues. The germline V gene encodes CDR1 SGHDT and CDR2 YYEEEE. The DNA for the CDR3 is TGTGCCAGCAGCCCCCACCCGGAGGCTGGAGTCACCGGGGAGCTGTTTTTT. This sequence encodes CASSPHPEAGVTGELFF.

This chain joins TRBV18 and TRBJ1-5, with unresolved D. The CDR3 runs 15 residues. Germline V gene data show CDR1 as KGHSH and CDR2 as LQKENI. Trimming took 2 bases from V and 2 from J, leaving 10 bases between them. CDR3 DNA: TGTGCCAGCTCACCAGCGGGTCAGGGCAATCAGCCCCAGCATTTT. It specifies CASSPAGQGNQPQHF.

As concerns this clone: Other nucleotide sequences from this sample produce the same CDR3. The chain joins TRBV30 to TRBJ1-3; D gene ambiguous. Looked up from germline, CDR1 is GTSNPN and CDR2 is SVGIG (reference sequence). The CDR3 sequence is 11 residues long. Trimming took 2 bases from V and 4 from J, leaving 3 bases between them. Written as DNA, the CDR3 is TGTGCCTGGAGTCCGGGAAACACCATATATTTT. It codes for CAWSPGNTIYF.

This rearrangement joins TRBV10-1 to TRBJ2-1; 7 bases line up with TRBD1. V dropped 2 bases and J dropped 5; count of bases not matched to a gene: 6. CDR3 length equals 15 residues. Germline CDR1 and CDR2: WNHNN and SYGVQD (reference sequence). Here the CDR3 reads CASSETGATNNEQFF. For the CDR3, the DNA is TGCGCCAGCAGTGAGACAGGGGCGACTAACAATGAGCAGTTCTTC.